These 20 T cell receptor beta chains were sequenced from one sample in a study of Ad26.COV2.S vaccination and SARS-CoV-2 variants (dated by TCRdb to the early 2020s). To prepare the library, the immunoSEQ multiplex PCR assay was applied. TCRdb carries this immuneACCESS record with in-frame sequences only. Its versions omit some clonotypes, under half of them owing to an unresolved V gene in the studies checked, with the rest unexplained. The sample table contains roughly 350,000 clones; only one count was recorded for about 88% of them. The ten most abundant clones make up 5.5% to 7% of the sample. The treatment or condition label, read with the paper, signifies: 15 to 20 received Ad26.COV2.S at low or high dose, single or two shots; a few received placebo; per-sample allocation not given. For vaccine and placebo recipients, the sequenced repertoires came from samples collected on day 63 after the first injection.

The sequencing here drew on peripheral blood, taken in a trial of Ad26.COV2.S vaccine versus placebo. These receptors were taken from a person between 18 and 60 years old who received the Ad26.COV2.S COVID-19 vaccine or a placebo.

The gene calls are TRBV9 and TRBJ1-1, with D unclear. The CDR3 runs to 13 residues. CDR1 SGDLS and CDR2 YYNGEE come from the germline V gene. Trimming removed 1 base from V and 1 base from J, with 5 bases in between. The CDR3 loop is CASSVRGNTEAFF. The CDR3 coding sequence is TGTGCCAGCAGCGTAAGAGGGAACACTGAAGCTTTCTTT. The full variable domain, in which reference TRBV9 and TRBJ1-1 provide the parts outside the CDR3, is DSGVTQTPKHLITATGQRVTLRCSPRSGDLSVYWYQQSLDQGLQFLIQYYNGEERAKGNILERFSAQQFPDLHSELNLSSLELGDSALYFCASSVRGNTEAFFGQGTRLTVV.

CDR3: CASSPQPGQGLHGYTF. For the CDR3, the DNA is TGTGCCAGCAGCCCCCAACCGGGACAGGGGCTCCATGGCTACACCTTC. V gene TRBV27 combines with J gene TRBJ1-2; TRBD1 matches at 10 bases. The V segment lost 6 bases and the J segment 6 bases; nucleotides outside the gene matches: 13. This CDR3 contains 16 residues. Germline lookup yields CDR1 MNHEY and CDR2 SMNVEV (reference sequence).

The chain uses TRBV27 and TRBJ2-7; TRBD1 is a possible D gene (6 bases). The CDR3 covers 15 residues. CDR1 and CDR2 from the germline V gene are MNHEY and SMNVEV (reference sequence). The ends were cut back, 3 bases at V and 2 bases at J, with 14 bases in the middle. CDR3 region: CASSLEWAGAYEQYF. The CDR3 DNA follows: TGTGCCAGCAGTTTGGAATGGGCAGGGGCCTACGAGCAGTACTTC.

This chain links TRBV5-6 with TRBJ1-5, with no clear D. Germline-derived CDR1 and CDR2 are SGHDT and YYEEEE. This CDR3 has 13 amino acids. Trimming pared 4 bases from V and 3 bases from J, leaving 8 bases between. CDR3 nucleotides: TGTGCCAGCAGCCCACGACCCAATCAGCCCCAGCATTTT. This gives the protein CASSPRPNQPQHF.

This chain uses TRBV7-2 with TRBJ1-6, with D unclear. Trimming removed 1 base from V and 8 bases from J, with 12 bases in between. The CDR3 has 15 residues. CDR1 is SGHTA and CDR2 is FQGNSA in the germline V gene. Here the CDR3 reads CASSLVQGPDSPLHF. In DNA form, the CDR3 reads TGTGCCAGCAGCTTAGTTCAAGGTCCGGATTCACCCCTCCACTTT.

Concerning this clone itself: The same CDR3 can be traced to other DNA sequences in this sample. V and J are TRBV27 and TRBJ1-2, with D possibly matching TRBD1 (5 bases). V lost 4 bases and J lost 3, with 9 bases in between. CDR3 length equals 13 residues. CDR1 and CDR2 from the germline V gene are MNHEY and SMNVEV (reference sequence). The CDR3 region has the DNA TGTGCCAGCAGTTCCCAGGGTTACTATGGCTACACCTTC. Its translation is CASSSQGYYGYTF.

The gene calls are TRBV7-2 and TRBJ1-3, with 7 bases matching TRBD1. The CDR3 totals 16 residues. The germline CDR1 and CDR2 sequences are SGHTA and FQGNSA. Trimming cost V 4 bases and J 2 bases; bases outside gene matches: 8. CDR3 sequence (DNA): TGTGCCAGCAGCTCAGACAGACAGGGAGCTGGAAACACCATATATTTT. Translated: CASSSDRQGAGNTIYF.

The J gene is TRBJ1-6, the V gene TRBV19, with D unclear. The CDR3 totals 13 residues. The germline V and J ends were trimmed by 6 bases and 9 bases, with 12 bases remaining between them. Germline CDR1 is LNHDA and CDR2 is SQIVND (reference sequence). Here the CDR3 DNA reads TGTGCCAGTAGGGCGGAGTCCTTTTCACCCCTCCACTTT. Its protein product is CASRAESFSPLHF.

The chain has TRBV27 and TRBJ2-2; D remains ambiguous. Germline V lookup: CDR1 MNHEY, CDR2 SMNVEV (reference sequence). V shed 4 bases and J shed 0 bases, with 12 bases lying between them. The CDR3 loop spans 16 amino acids. The CDR3 bases are TGTGCCAGCAGTTCACTCTTAGTCGCGAACACCGGGGAGCTGTTTTTT. It translates to CASSSLLVANTGELFF.

As DNA, the CDR3 is TGCGCCAGCAGCAAGGGACAGGGCTCCTACGAGCAGTACTTC. As protein: CASSKGQGSYEQYF. This chain links TRBV4-1 with TRBJ2-7; 9 bases align to TRBD1. CDR3 size: 14 residues. Trimming cost V 5 bases and J 0 bases; bases outside gene matches: 2. CDR1 is MGHRA and CDR2 is YSYEKL in the germline V gene.

The CDR3 spells CASSLLARDEQFF. DNA for the CDR3: TGTGCCAGCAGCTTACTAGCGCGGGATGAGCAGTTCTTC. The chain employs TRBV5-8 and TRBJ2-1, with TRBD2 identical over 7 bases. Germline V gives CDR1 SGHTS, CDR2 YDEGEE. The CDR3 runs to 13 residues. The trim removed 2 bases at V and 8 bases at J, leaving 4 bases unmatched.

In this sample, this clone turned up once. The rearrangement uses TRBV19 and TRBJ1-5, with no clear D. Between the trimmed V and J ends, which lost 0 bases and 4 bases, there was a span of 10 bases. Germline CDR1 and CDR2: LNHDA and SQIVND (reference sequence). There are 15 residues in the CDR3. In nucleotides, the CDR3 is TGTGCCAGTAGTATAGAGGCGTACGTAAATCAGCCCCAGCATTTT. Translated: CASSIEAYVNQPQHF. Combining the CDR3 with reference TRBV19 and TRBJ1-5 gives the whole variable domain DGGITQSPKYLFRKEGQNVTLSCEQNLNHDAMYWYRQDPGQGLRLIYYSQIVNDFQKGDIAEGYSVSREKKESFPLTVTSAQKNPTAFYLCASSIEAYVNQPQHFGDGTRLSIL.

V usage is TRBV19 and J usage is TRBJ2-2; perhaps D is TRBD1 or TRBD2 (5 bases each). Trimming removed 1 base at V and 4 bases at J, with 10 bases between. Germline-derived CDR1 and CDR2 are LNHDA and SQIVND (reference sequence). The CDR3 covers 15 residues. CDR3 DNA: TGTGCCAGTAGTATAGGGGCAGGGAGCACCGGGGAGCTGTTTTTT. It is translated as CASSIGAGSTGELFF.

In its sample, this clone was seen once. Additional DNA sequences in this sample encode the identical CDR3. This sequence joins TRBV9 and TRBJ1-6, with TRBD1 matching 8 bases. Germline assignment: CDR1 SGDLS and CDR2 YYNGEE. V lost 0 bases, J lost 10 bases, and 6 bases stayed unmatched. CDR3 length: 15 amino acids. The CDR3 protein is CASSVVGQGGSPLHF. For the CDR3, the DNA is TGTGCCAGCAGCGTAGTAGGACAGGGTGGATCACCCCTCCACTTT.

The chain joins TRBV5-4 to TRBJ2-3, with D possibly TRBD1 on 6 matching bases. Germline V gene lookup returns CDR1 SGHNT and CDR2 YYREEE (reference sequence). V was shortened by 1 base and J by 0 bases, with 12 bases between the two germline ends. This CDR3 has 16 residues. The CDR3 DNA reads as TGTGCCAGCAGCTTGCTGGGGGCGCGAAGCACAGATACGCAGTATTTT. Its protein is CASSLLGARSTDTQYF. The full variable domain, its missing parts supplied by reference TRBV5-4 and TRBJ2-3, is ETGVTQSPTHLIKTRGQQVTLRCSSQSGHNTVSWYQQALGQGPQFIFQYYREEENGRGNFPPRFSGLQFPNYSSELNVNALELDDSALYLCASSLLGARSTDTQYFGPGTRLTVL.

The chain links TRBV5-1 to TRBJ1-4; TRBD1 matches at 12 bases. V was pared by 0 bases and J by 8 bases, with 2 bases of the junction left unmatched. Germline loops: CDR1 SGHRS, CDR2 YFSETQ. The CDR3 runs 15 residues. CDR3 nucleotides: TGCGCCAGCAGCTTGGCCGGGACAGGGGGCGAAAAACTGTTTTTT. It translates to CASSLAGTGGEKLFF. Looking up the rest from reference TRBV5-1 and TRBJ1-4 gives the full variable domain: KAGVTQTPRYLIKTRGQQVTLSCSPISGHRSVSWYQQTPGQGLQFLFEYFSETQRNKGNFPGRFSGRQFSNSRSEMNVSTLELGDSALYLCASSLAGTGGEKLFFGSGTQLSVL.

The chain employs TRBV19 and TRBJ2-2, with 8 bases aligning to TRBD1. V gave up 10 bases and J gave up 7 bases; unmatched junction bases: 11. This CDR3 region has 14 residues. Per germline, CDR1 LNHDA and CDR2 SQIVND (reference sequence). The CDR3 region is CATKDRGIVGELFF. The CDR3 bases are TGTGCCACCAAAGACAGGGGAATAGTCGGGGAGCTGTTTTTT. Drawing the rest from reference TRBV19 and TRBJ2-2, the complete variable domain is DGGITQSPKYLFRKEGQNVTLSCEQNLNHDAMYWYRQDPGQGLRLIYYSQIVNDFQKGDIAEGYSVSREKKESFPLTVTSAQKNPTAFYLCATKDRGIVGELFFGEGSRLTVL.

This clone was counted a few times. The gene calls are TRBV4-2 and TRBJ1-1, with 7 nucleotides matching TRBD1. Germline-derived CDR1 and CDR2 are LGHNA and YNFKEQ. This CDR3 has 17 amino acids. V was pared by 6 bases and J by 4 bases, with 17 bases of the junction left unmatched. The CDR3 coding sequence is TGTGCCAGCAGTTACACAGGGGCAGGTTTTAGCGTCACTGAAGCTTTCTTT. Encoded protein: CASSYTGAGFSVTEAFF.

The chain carries TRBV6-4 and TRBJ1-2; D remains ambiguous. Trimming took off 1 base at V and 3 bases at J, with 12 bases between the two ends. Germline lookup yields CDR1 MRHNA and CDR2 SNTAGT. The CDR3 length is 15 residues. The DNA of the CDR3 is TGTGCCAGCAGTGACTGGACGGGTGGGGACTATGGCTACACCTTC. Its protein product is CASSDWTGGDYGYTF.

The gene calls are TRBV5-1 and TRBJ1-2, with TRBD1 as a possible D gene (6 bases). V was trimmed by 2 bases and J by 8 bases, leaving 13 bases between them. This CDR3 has 13 amino acids. Germline values: CDR1 SGHRS, CDR2 YFSETQ. CDR3 coding DNA: TGCGCCAGCAGCTTACAGGGTTCGGAGGGCTACACCTTC. Protein product: CASSLQGSEGYTF.